This T cell receptor beta chain originates from a study of T-cell memory formation after mild COVID-19. General study results and limits: What remained unconfirmed was the SARS-CoV-2 specificity of second-wave clones peaking on day 37. Some clones that responded were present in memory (sampled pre-infection), which suggests cross-reactive memory joined. There was a balanced CD4/CD8 profile in clones contracting day 15 to 85, and later expanders leaned CD4+.

The CDR3 length is 15 residues. Germline-derived CDR1 and CDR2 are LNHNV and YYDKDF (reference sequence). V was clipped by 7 bases and J by 4 bases, with 20 bases between them. This clonotype was seen only a few times. Its antigen is unidentified. Using its own MiXCR run on the 5' RACE reads, TCRdb lists one record per CDR3 protein. The table has some 410,000 distinct CDR3 sequences, 23% seen once. The sample consisted of PBMCs or a T cell subset sorted from them (not recorded which). This receptor was obtained from an adult woman who had mild COVID-19 (a few samples of this study predate the infection). Cell type and time point are not known. The chain employs TRBV15 and TRBJ2-7; D may be TRBD1 (6 bases). CDR3 sequence: CATTKLGDKTYEQYF. The CDR3 bases are TGTGCCACCACTAAACTCGGGGACAAGACTTACGAGCAGTACTTC.